The present T cell receptor beta chain was sequenced within a study of blood T cell repertoires in COVID-19. Across the whole study: COVID-19 samples from acute and convalescent phases originated in the United States, Italy and Spain. The analysed material was cDNA or gDNA that came from T cells, B-cell-depleted T cells, or PBMCs.

Per the original methods: Nucleated cell number was recorded as an estimate derived from reference gene primer amplification. The protocol was immunoSEQ multiplex PCR, while the TCRdb copy is restricted to in-frame clones and leaves out a portion. The DNA was the basis for D and trimming; V, J and clone size are from that table. Among roughly 130,000 clones, approximately 80% were seen once, and the ten largest hold less than 2%. Input material: peripheral blood. This receptor was taken from a man aged 70-80 years with acute or convalescent COVID-19.

For the CDR3, the DNA is TGTGCCAGCAGTTACTCGATTCCCATCAGGGCGGAAGCTTTCTTT. Translated, it gives CASSYSIPIRAEAFF. The chain links TRBV6-5 to TRBJ1-1; a weak D match, TRBD1 (5 bases). The CDR3 has 15 amino acids. Trimming removed 0 bases at V and 8 bases at J, with 16 bases between. CDR1 and CDR2 from the germline V gene are MNHEY and SVGAGI.